A selection of T cell receptor beta chains follows, all from one sample in a study of CD8 T cells in Susac syndrome. TCRdb reanalysed the immunoSEQ multiplex PCR reads using MiXCR and keeps one entry per CDR3 protein. The sample comprises about 300,000 distinct CDR3 sequences, approximately 85% of which are singletons, and around 0.2% rests with the top ten. Specimen: CD8+ T cells from PBMCs. Receptors originate from a human donor with multiple sclerosis. CDR3s include the opening cysteine and the closing phenylalanine or tryptophan. Fields, in order: clone size, D gene, J gene, CDR3 length, V gene, CDR3 DNA, CDR3 protein. D genes are given only for firm matches. Clone sizes are given selectively: once, few, many, or a class where the clone is expanded.

- - TRBJ2-7 14 TRBV6-1 TGTGCCAGCAGTGAGGGCCGTAGCTCCTACGAGCAGTACTTC CASSEGRSSYEQYF
- - TRBJ2-2 13 TRBV20-1 TGCAGTGCATCGGACGAGAACACCGGGGAGCTGTTTTTT CSASDENTGELFF
- - TRBJ2-7 15 TRBV4-3 TGCGCCAGCAGCCAAGCGCGCGGGCCTGGGGCGGAGCAGTACTTC CASSQARGPGAEQYF
- - TRBJ2-1 14 TRBV19 TGTGCCAGTAGTATAGTGGGCGGAAACAATGAGCAGTTCTTC CASSIVGGNNEQFF
- TRBD2 TRBJ2-1 15 TRBV29-1 TGCAGTGAAAAGGAGGTAGCGGGCTGGTACAATGAGCAGTTCTTC CSEKEVAGWYNEQFF
few - TRBJ2-7 12 TRBV28 TGTGCCAGCAGTTTGCAGTACTACGAGCAGTACTTC CASSLQYYEQYF
- TRBD2 TRBJ2-1 17 TRBV6-1 TGTGCCAGCGCTTTTATGGGTATCGCGGGAGCCCACAATGAGCAGTTCTTC CASAFMGIAGAHNEQFF
once TRBD2 TRBJ2-7 16 TRBV12-3/TRBV12-4 TGTGCCAGCAGTACTCCGGGGACTAGCGGGAGTTACGAGCAGTACTTC CASSTPGTSGSYEQYF
- - TRBJ1-1 13 TRBV5-5 TGTGCCAGCAGCTTGGTGTGGGACACTGAAGCTTTCTTT CASSLVWDTEAFF
- - TRBJ2-1 16 TRBV28 TGTGCCAGCAGTCCACTCCTCGGACAGCCCCACAATGAGCAGTTCTTC CASSPLLGQPHNEQFF
- - TRBJ2-3 16 TRBV15 TGTGCCACCAGCAGTCTAACCGTGGCTGGTGCAGATACGCAGTATTTT CATSSLTVAGADTQYF
- TRBD1 TRBJ2-7 15 TRBV6-6 TGTGCCAGCAGTTCCGGGACAGGGACGTTCTACGAGCAGTACTTC CASSSGTGTFYEQYF
- - TRBJ1-3 15 TRBV21-1 TGTGCCAGCAGCAAAGGTTATGGGATCCATAACACCATATATTTT CASSKGYGIHNTIYF
- - TRBJ2-2 14 TRBV28 TGTGCCAGCAGTTTGAGACAGGACACCGGGGAGCTGTTTTTT CASSLRQDTGELFF
- - TRBJ2-2 15 TRBV19 TGTGCCAGTAGTATTGTAGCAGGGTCCACCGGGGAGCTGTTTTTT CASSIVAGSTGELFF
- TRBD1 TRBJ2-4 16 TRBV6-1 TGTGCCAGCAGTCCACGACAGGGGGGGGCCAAAAACATTCAGTACTTC CASSPRQGGAKNIQYF
once TRBD2 TRBJ2-7 13 TRBV20-1 TGCAGTGCTACTAGCGGGAGGCTCTACGAGCAGTACTTC CSATSGRLYEQYF
- - TRBJ2-2 14 TRBV29-1 TGCAGCGTACAAACCCCTACAGGGACCGGGGAGCTGTTTTTT CSVQTPTGTGELFF
- TRBD2 TRBJ2-7 14 TRBV28 TGTGCCAGCAAACCGCTAGCGGACTCCTACGAGCAGTACTTC CASKPLADSYEQYF
- - TRBJ1-4 11 TRBV28 TGTGCCAGCAGTTTGGAGGAAAAACTGTTTTTT CASSLEEKLFF
few TRBD1 TRBJ2-7 16 TRBV28 TGTGCCAGCAGTCCGGCGGTGACAGGGCTCTTCTACGAGCAGTACTTC CASSPAVTGLFYEQYF
- TRBD2 TRBJ2-5 15 TRBV4-3 TGCGCCAGCAGCCAAGATTCAGGGAGGGGAGAGACCCAGTACTTC CASSQDSGRGETQYF
- - TRBJ2-2 15 TRBV2 TGTGCCAGCAGGTGGACAGCAACGAACACCGGGGAGCTGTTTTTT CASRWTATNTGELFF
- - TRBJ1-2 16 TRBV12-3/TRBV12-4 TGTGCCAGCAGTTTAGAGGGACACCTCCTGGTCGGTGGCTACACCTTC CASSLEGHLLVGGYTF
- - TRBJ1-3 16 TRBV6-1 TGTGCCAGCAGTGAATTTCCCGGGAGGGTGAGAAACACCATATATTTT CASSEFPGRVRNTIYF
- - TRBJ1-1 16 TRBV9 TGTGCCAGCAGCGTAGGGGTGGGGCAGGAGAACACTGAAGCTTTCTTT CASSVGVGQENTEAFF
few - TRBJ2-5 13 TRBV27 TGTGCCAGCTCGGCGACAGTAGAAGAGACCCAGTACTTC CASSATVEETQYF
few - TRBJ2-7 12 TRBV6-2/TRBV6-3 TGTGCCAGCAGTTACTGGACGTACGAGCAGTACTTC CASSYWTYEQYF
- - TRBJ1-2 12 TRBV19 TGTGCCAGTAGTACGCTCGGGGGCGCCGTAACCTTC CASSTLGGAVTF
- - TRBJ2-1 14 TRBV27 TGTGCCAGCAGCTTGCTAAGTCAACACAATGAGCAGTTCTTC CASSLLSQHNEQFF
- TRBD2 TRBJ2-7 15 TRBV9 TGTGCCAGCAGCGTAAGCGGGGGATTTGGCTACGAGCAGTACTTC CASSVSGGFGYEQYF
- - TRBJ1-5 13 TRBV19 TGTGCCAGTAGTGTCAGTACCAATCAGCCCCAGCATTTT CASSVSTNQPQHF
- - TRBJ2-7 13 TRBV29-1 TGCAGCGGGGTGACGGGAGAGTGGAACGAGCAGTACTTC CSGVTGEWNEQYF
- - TRBJ2-3 13 TRBV5-5 TGTGCCAGCAGCGTGAGAAGCACAGATACGCAGTATTTT CASSVRSTDTQYF
- - TRBJ2-2 15 TRBV12-3/TRBV12-4 TGTGCCAGCAGTGAGGACTCGTCCCAACCCGGGGAGCTGTTTTTT CASSEDSSQPGELFF
- - TRBJ1-1 14 TRBV19 TGTGCCAGTAGTATGCAGGGGATGAACACTGAAGCTTTCTTT CASSMQGMNTEAFF
- - TRBJ2-7 16 TRBV7-8 TGTGCCAGCAGCTTACAGGGGCGTTATGGACACCACGAGCAGTACTTC CASSLQGRYGHHEQYF
- TRBD2 TRBJ2-1 15 TRBV29-1 TGCAGCGTTGAAGGTACAACTAGCGGGAGCCATGAGCAGTTCTTC CSVEGTTSGSHEQFF
- TRBD1 TRBJ1-1 17 TRBV5-8 TGTGCCAGCAGCCTCGCCGGCCAGACAGGGGAGAACACTGAAGCTTTCTTT CASSLAGQTGENTEAFF
- - TRBJ2-7 11 TRBV20-1 TGCAGTGCTAGTGAAACCTACGAGCAGTACTTC CSASETYEQYF
once - TRBJ2-1 15 TRBV2 TGTGCCAGCAGTGAACGCCTAGTCGGTCACAATGAGCAGTTCTTC CASSERLVGHNEQFF
once - TRBJ1-1 10 TRBV29-1 TGCAGCGTTGAACGGGAAGAAGCTTTCTTT CSVEREEAFF
- TRBD1 TRBJ2-3 14 TRBV11-3 TGTGCCAGCAGCCCGGACAGGGGGCCGGATACGCAGTATTTT CASSPDRGPDTQYF
- TRBD1 TRBJ1-1 16 TRBV20-1 TGCAGTGCGACTTGGGACAGGGCCAATTTTGGCACTGAAGCTTTCTTT CSATWDRANFGTEAFF
- TRBD2 TRBJ2-7 14 TRBV2 TGTGCCAGCAGAGTAGCGGGAGCCGAGGGCGAGCAGTACTTC CASRVAGAEGEQYF
- TRBD2 TRBJ2-3 19 TRBV9 TGTGCCAGCAGCGTATTTTCCGGACTAGCGGGAAGCATCACAGATACGCAGTATTTT CASSVFSGLAGSITDTQYF
- TRBD1 TRBJ2-7 16 TRBV7-9 TGTGCCAGCAGCTCCACTCCGGGACAGGCAGACCACGAGCAGTACTTC CASSSTPGQADHEQYF
- - TRBJ1-5 15 TRBV27 TGTGCCAGCAGTTTAGGGTCGTTAGGGAATCAGCCCCAGCATTTT CASSLGSLGNQPQHF
- - TRBJ2-1 16 TRBV4-3 TGCGCCAGCAGCCAAGATGAGGTAGCTGACTACAATGAGCAGTTCTTC CASSQDEVADYNEQFF
- - TRBJ2-1 14 TRBV5-4 TGTGCCAGCAGTACCGGGACCCCAAGTGGTGAGCAGTTCTTC CASSTGTPSGEQFF
- TRBD2 TRBJ2-7 14 TRBV20-1 TGCAGTGCTAGACCTCTAGCGGGAGCCTACGAGCAGTACTTC CSARPLAGAYEQYF
- TRBD1 TRBJ2-4 19 TRBV5-1 TGCGCCAGCAGCCTTCGGACAGGAGAAGGAGAATTAGCCAAAAACATTCAGTACTTC CASSLRTGEGELAKNIQYF
- TRBD2 TRBJ2-1 17 TRBV12-3/TRBV12-4 TGTGCCAGCAGCCAATCCCCCCCGGGGGGGCACTACAATGAGCAGTTCTTC CASSQSPPGGHYNEQFF
few - TRBJ2-7 16 TRBV10-2 TGCGCCAGCAGTGAGCTAGTCCCGGGGTCCTCCTACGAGCAGTACTTC CASSELVPGSSYEQYF
- - TRBJ1-5 14 TRBV27 TGTGCCAGCAGTTTAAGGGACGGAATCGAGCCCCAGCATTTT CASSLRDGIEPQHF
- TRBD2 TRBJ2-7 17 TRBV27 TGTGCCAGCAGTTCTATGCAGCGACTAGCGGACGTACGTGAGCAGTACTTC CASSSMQRLADVREQYF